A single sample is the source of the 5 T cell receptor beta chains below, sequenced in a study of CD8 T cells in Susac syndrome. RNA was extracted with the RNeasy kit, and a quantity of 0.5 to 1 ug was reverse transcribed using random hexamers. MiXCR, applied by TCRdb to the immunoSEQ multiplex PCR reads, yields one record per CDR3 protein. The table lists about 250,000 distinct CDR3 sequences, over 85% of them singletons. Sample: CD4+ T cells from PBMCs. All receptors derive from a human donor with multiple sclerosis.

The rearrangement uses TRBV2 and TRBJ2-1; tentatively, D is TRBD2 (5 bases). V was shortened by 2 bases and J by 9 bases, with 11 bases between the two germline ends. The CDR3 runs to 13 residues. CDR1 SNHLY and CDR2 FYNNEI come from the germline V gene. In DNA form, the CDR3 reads TGTGCCAGCAGTGAATCCGGACTGCTTGAGCAGTTCTTC. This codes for CASSESGLLEQFF.

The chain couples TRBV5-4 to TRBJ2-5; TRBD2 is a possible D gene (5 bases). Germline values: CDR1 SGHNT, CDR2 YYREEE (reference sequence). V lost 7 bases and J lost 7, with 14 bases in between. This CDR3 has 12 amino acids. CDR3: CASGSDAGTQYF. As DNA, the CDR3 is TGTGCCAGCGGCTCCGACGCGGGGACCCAGTACTTC.

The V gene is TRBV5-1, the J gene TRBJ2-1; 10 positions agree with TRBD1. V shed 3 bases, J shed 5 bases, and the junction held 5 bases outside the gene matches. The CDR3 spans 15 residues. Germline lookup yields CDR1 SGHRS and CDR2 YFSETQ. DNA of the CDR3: TGCGCCAGCAGCTCAGGACAGGGGGGAAACAATGAGCAGTTCTTC. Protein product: CASSSGQGGNNEQFF. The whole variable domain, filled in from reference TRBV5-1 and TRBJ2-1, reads KAGVTQTPRYLIKTRGQQVTLSCSPISGHRSVSWYQQTPGQGLQFLFEYFSETQRNKGNFPGRFSGRQFSNSRSEMNVSTLELGDSALYLCASSSGQGGNNEQFFGPGTRLTVL.

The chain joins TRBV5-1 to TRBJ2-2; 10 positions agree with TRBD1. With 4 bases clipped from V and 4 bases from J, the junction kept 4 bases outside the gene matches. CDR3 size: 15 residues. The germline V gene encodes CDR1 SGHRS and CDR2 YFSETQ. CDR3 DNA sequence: TGCGCCAGCAGCGCTGGACAGGGGGTCACCGGGGAGCTGTTTTTT. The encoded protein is CASSAGQGVTGELFF.

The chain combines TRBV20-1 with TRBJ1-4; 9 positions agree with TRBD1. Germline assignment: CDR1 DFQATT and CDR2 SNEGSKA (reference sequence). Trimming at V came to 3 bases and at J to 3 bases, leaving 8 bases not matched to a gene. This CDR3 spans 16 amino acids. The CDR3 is CSARETGGMPNEKLFF. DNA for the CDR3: TGCAGTGCTAGGGAGACAGGGGGTATGCCTAATGAAAAACTGTTTTTT.